One and the same sample provided the 15 T cell receptor beta chains below, sequenced in a study of blood T cell repertoires in COVID-19. Sequenced by immunoSEQ multiplex PCR; TCRdb stores in-frame clones only, minus some. The sample contains about 440,000 clones, around 89% of which appear only once. Sequencing was performed on peripheral blood. All receptors come from a young woman with acute or convalescent COVID-19.

The V gene is TRBV5-1, the J gene TRBJ2-5, with D perhaps matching TRBD2 (7 bases). Trimming cost V 2 bases and J 1 base, with 12 bases left between them. This CDR3 is built from 15 residues. The germline V gene encodes CDR1 SGHRS and CDR2 YFSETQ. DNA for the CDR3: TGCGCCAGCAGCTTCAGCGGGACAAGCCAAGAGACCCAGTACTTC. Translating gives CASSFSGTSQETQYF.

The chain has TRBV6-2 or TRBV6-3 and TRBJ2-3, with unresolved D. Germline V gene lookup returns CDR1 MNHEY and CDR2 SVGEGT. The CDR3 spans 15 residues. V dropped 2 bases and J dropped 5 bases, with 14 bases sitting between them. The CDR3 DNA reads TGTGCCAGCAGTTACGTTAGGCGGCAAAGAGATACGCAGTATTTT. It encodes CASSYVRRQRDTQYF.

The V gene is TRBV30, the J gene TRBJ2-5, with D hard to call. V was pared by 5 bases and J by 5 bases, with 21 bases between. Germline V gives CDR1 GTSNPN, CDR2 SVGIG (reference sequence). The CDR3 length is 15 residues. The CDR3 DNA reads as TGTGCCTGGGTTTCCTACGCCGGTAGCTGGGAGACCCAGTACTTC. It specifies CAWVSYAGSWETQYF. The full variable domain, its missing parts supplied by reference TRBV30 and TRBJ2-5, is SQTIHQWPATLVQPVGSPLSLECTVEGTSNPNLYWYRQAAGRGLQLLFYSVGIGQISSEVPQNLSASRPQDRQFILSSKKLLLSDSGFYLCAWVSYAGSWETQYFGPGTRLLVL.

This chain uses TRBV2 with TRBJ1-1; TRBD1 matches 9 bases. Germline-derived CDR1 and CDR2 are SNHLY and FYNNEI. The CDR3 runs to 14 residues. Trimming took 6 bases from V and 3 from J; bases not matched to a gene: 5. The CDR3 DNA follows: TGTGCCAGCAGACAGGGGGCCGATTACACTGAAGCTTTCTTT. This translates into CASRQGADYTEAFF.

This clone was seen a single time. V and J are TRBV2 and TRBJ2-7; TRBD1 is a possible D gene (5 bases). V shed 0 bases and J shed 10 bases, with 13 bases lying between them. Germline V gene data show CDR1 as SNHLY and CDR2 as FYNNEI. The CDR3 is 13 residues long. CDR3 protein: CASSEAPGMSQYF. The CDR3 DNA is TGTGCCAGCAGTGAAGCCCCAGGGATGAGCCAGTACTTC.

CDR3 in amino acids: CASKLGVKNIQYF. In DNA, the CDR3 is TGTGCCAGCAAACTAGGTGTCAAAAACATTCAGTACTTC. The V call is TRBV12-3 or TRBV12-4, the J call TRBJ2-4; D possibly corresponds to TRBD2 (5 bases). CDR3 size: 13 residues. With 7 bases removed from V and 3 bases from J, the gap between germline ends came to 10 bases.

The chain recombines TRBV2 with TRBJ2-3, with a weak D call TRBD1 (6 bases). Germline lookup yields CDR1 SNHLY and CDR2 FYNNEI. The CDR3 extends over 14 amino acids. V was shortened by 4 bases and J by 5 bases, with 13 bases between the two germline ends. The CDR3 protein is CASSGAGAQDTQYF. The CDR3 nucleotides read TGTGCCAGCAGTGGTGCAGGGGCCCAAGATACGCAGTATTTT.

V gene TRBV11-3 combines with J gene TRBJ2-1, with a tentative D call TRBD1 (5 bases). The V end lost 3 bases, the J end lost 3 bases, and 18 bases lay between the germline ends. This CDR3 has 17 amino acids. Looked up from germline, CDR1 is SGHNT and CDR2 is YENEEA. The CDR3 loop reads CASSFSPGKNLYNEQFF. In DNA form, the CDR3 reads TGTGCCAGCAGCTTTAGCCCAGGGAAAAATCTCTACAATGAGCAGTTCTTC.

Only a few counts were recorded for this clone. This chain uses TRBV2 with TRBJ2-7; D may be TRBD1 (5 bases). Germline values: CDR1 SNHLY, CDR2 FYNNEI. The CDR3 has 13 residues. V lost 6 bases and J 2 bases, leaving 11 bases between the germline ends. This chain's CDR3 is CASRRGLTYEQYF. The CDR3 region has the DNA TGTGCCAGCAGAAGGGGATTGACCTACGAGCAGTACTTC.

The V call is TRBV27, the J call TRBJ1-2, with a tentative D call TRBD1 (5 bases). V lost 0 bases and J 14 bases, leaving 13 bases between the germline ends. CDR3 length: 12 amino acids. CDR1 MNHEY and CDR2 SMNVEV come from the germline V gene (reference sequence). CDR3 sequence: CASSLSGLPLTF. The CDR3, as DNA: TGTGCCAGCAGTTTATCGGGACTGCCTTTAACCTTC.

The sample holds one count of this clone. This chain links TRBV28 with TRBJ2-1; 8 bases are shared with TRBD2. Germline V gene sequence: CDR1 MDHEN, CDR2 SYDVKM. V trimming: 7 bases; J trimming: 8 bases; junction bases outside the gene matches: 10. The CDR3 consists of 14 residues. CDR3 DNA: TGTGCCAGCATCCCCGGGGGGGGGCGGGATGAGCAGTTCTTC. Amino acid sequence: CASIPGGGRDEQFF.

The V and J genes are TRBV7-4 and TRBJ2-7, with D possibly matching TRBD1 (5 bases). The germline CDR1 and CDR2 sequences are SGHVT and SQSDAQ. The CDR3 is 16 amino acids. The V end lost 7 bases, the J end lost 3 bases, and 22 bases lay between the germline ends. For the CDR3, the DNA is TGTGCCAGCACCCGACTCGCGACCAGGGATGGCTACGAGCAGTACTTC. It translates to CASTRLATRDGYEQYF.

The chain carries TRBV18 and TRBJ2-1; D may be TRBD1 (6 bases). This CDR3 is 16 amino acids long. Germline V gene data show CDR1 as KGHSH and CDR2 as LQKENI. Deletions cut 2 bases from V and 8 bases from J, with 19 bases between. CDR3 sequence reads: CASSPFPWGLSDEQFF. CDR3 bases: TGTGCCAGCTCACCATTTCCCTGGGGGCTCTCGGATGAGCAGTTCTTC.

The V gene is TRBV29-1, the J gene TRBJ2-7, with D maybe TRBD2 (6 bases). The CDR3 sequence is 11 residues long. V was trimmed by 7 bases and J by 6 bases, leaving 13 bases between them. Germline V gene data show CDR1 as SQVTM and CDR2 as ANQGSEA. Here the CDR3 reads CSAAEEGEQYF. CDR3 DNA sequence: TGCAGCGCCGCGGAGGAGGGCGAGCAGTACTTC.

CDR3 nucleotides: TGTGCCAGCAGCTTACTTTCGGGACAGGGGGACACTGAAGCTTTCTTT. This sequence encodes CASSLLSGQGDTEAFF. The rearrangement uses TRBV7-8 and TRBJ1-1, with 11 bases matching TRBD1. This CDR3 comprises 16 residues. Germline V lookup: CDR1 SGHVS, CDR2 FQNEAQ. Trimming took 2 bases from V and 3 from J; bases not matched to a gene: 5.